A selection of T cell receptor beta chains follows, all from one sample in a study of T cells in localized non-small cell lung cancer. Clones were sequenced by immunoSEQ multiplex PCR, and TCRdb holds only the in-frame ones, with some missing. The data contain roughly 58,000 clones, roughly 79% of them singletons. The sample was PBMCs, taken before any cancer treatment. Receptors originate from a man aged 35 to 69 with stage II lung adenocarcinoma. CDR3s include the opening cysteine and the closing phenylalanine or tryptophan. The D gene is left open where the match is weak. Clone size is given for some rows only: seen once, a few or many times, or a class if the clone is expanded.

V gene	J gene	clone size	D gene	CDR3 protein	CDR3 DNA
TRBV7-3	TRBJ2-1	-	-	CASSLNVVQNEQFF	TGTGCCAGCAGCTTAAATGTAGTACAGAATGAGCAGTTCTTC
TRBV15	TRBJ2-3	-	TRBD1	CATSKGQGASTDTQYF	TGTGCCACCAGCAAGGGACAGGGGGCCAGCACAGATACGCAGTATTTT
TRBV30	TRBJ2-1	-	TRBD2	CAWSLLAGARNEQFF	TGTGCCTGGAGTTTACTAGCGGGAGCACGTAATGAGCAGTTCTTC
TRBV13	TRBJ1-1	-	-	CASSPPLNTEAFF	TGTGCCAGCAGCCCCCCCCTTAACACTGAAGCTTTCTTT
TRBV5-4	TRBJ2-7	once	-	CASSFRGGGHYEQYF	TGTGCCAGCAGCTTTAGGGGGGGCGGGCACTACGAGCAGTACTTC
TRBV5-6	TRBJ1-2	-	-	CASSSPRDTYGYTF	TGTGCCAGCAGTTCTCCCCGGGACACATATGGCTACACCTTC
TRBV30	TRBJ2-3	-	TRBD1	CAWSVDFSGGSNTQYF	TGTGCCTGGAGTGTGGATTTCTCAGGGGGATCAAATACGCAGTATTTT
TRBV6-4	TRBJ2-3	-	-	CASSDSQGGSTDTQYF	TGTGCCAGCAGTGACTCGCAGGGTGGGAGCACAGATACGCAGTATTTT
TRBV27	TRBJ2-3	-	-	CASTDYADTQYF	TGTGCCAGTACCGACTACGCAGATACGCAGTATTTT
TRBV9	TRBJ2-1	few	TRBD2	CASSARTSGRNEQFF	TGTGCCAGCAGCGCTCGGACTAGCGGGAGGAATGAGCAGTTCTTC
TRBV6-5	TRBJ1-3	-	TRBD1	CASSYSDRGGGNTIYF	TGTGCCAGCAGTTACTCGGACAGGGGAGGTGGAAACACCATATATTTT
TRBV5-5	TRBJ2-1	-	-	CASSSTPYNEQFF	TGTGCCAGCAGCAGTACCCCCTACAATGAGCAGTTCTTC
TRBV9	TRBJ2-5	-	-	CASSATTSLGDQYF	TGTGCCAGCAGCGCAACAACTAGCCTCGGGGACCAGTACTTC
TRBV14	TRBJ1-1	-	-	CASSQETVFF	TGTGCCAGCAGCCAAGAGACAGTTTTCTTT
TRBV6-1	TRBJ2-7	once	-	CASSATGQPYEQYF	TGTGCCAGCAGTGCTACAGGTCAACCCTACGAGCAGTACTTC
TRBV9	TRBJ2-3	-	TRBD1	CASSVRDRGDTQYF	TGTGCCAGCAGCGTCCGGGACAGGGGGGACACGCAGTATTTT
TRBV11-2	TRBJ2-7	-	-	CASSLERGGEQYF	TGTGCCAGCAGCTTAGAACGAGGCGGCGAGCAGTACTTC
TRBV2	TRBJ1-1	-	TRBD1	CASRAPRTGENTEAFF	TGTGCCAGCAGAGCGCCAAGGACAGGGGAGAACACTGAAGCTTTCTTT
TRBV30	TRBJ1-5	-	-	CAWSPRGVLAYSNQPQHF	TGTGCCTGGAGTCCTAGGGGCGTTTTGGCGTATAGCAATCAGCCCCAGCATTTT
TRBV27	TRBJ2-7	-	TRBD2	CASSLGLAGAYEQYF	TGTGCCAGCAGTTTGGGACTAGCGGGCGCCTACGAGCAGTACTTC
TRBV28	TRBJ1-2	-	-	CASSFRLKGYGYTF	TGTGCCAGCAGTTTTAGGCTCAAGGGCTATGGCTACACCTTC
TRBV29-1	TRBJ1-1	-	TRBD1	CSVVLLAGQDTFF	TGCAGCGTGGTCCTACTAGCGGGACAGGATACTTTCTTT